This TCR beta chain was identified in a study of cytomegalovirus exposure and HLA in healthy donors. Study-level findings and limits: Researchers reported in a later analysis that common viral pathogens appeared linked to several top clusters. The study designated 150 or so TCR beta chains cytomegalovirus-associated.

The PCR used 60 Vbeta and 13 Jbeta primers. This table comes from immunoSEQ multiplex PCR, and its TCRdb copy is limited to in-frame clones, with some not included. The sample includes 70,000 to 95,000 clones, under 80% of them seen just once. Trimming cost V 0 bases and J 7 bases; bases outside gene matches: 7. Germline CDR1 and CDR2: LGHNA and YNFKEQ. The CDR3 is made up of 16 amino acids. In the case of this clone: The antigen is unknown.

The V gene is TRBV4-2, the J gene TRBJ2-1; TRBD1 aligns across 9 bases. The sequencing sample was made of PBMCs. The source of this sequence is a young man in good health and CMV-seropositive. The CDR3 DNA reads TGTGCCAGCAGCCAAGATTGGGGACAGGGACCAAATGAGCAGTTCTTC. Translation: CASSQDWGQGPNEQFF.